This TCR beta chain was documented in a study of identical twins. Points from the study as a whole: Carriage of fewer insertions was seen in abundant cord blood beta clonotypes, whereas memory repertoires showed none.

This clonotype has at least ten counts. Antigen specificity is unknown. MiXCR, run by TCRdb on the 5' RACE reads, gives a single entry per CDR3 protein. The sample shows around 670,000 distinct CDR3 sequences, approximately 6% of them seen only once. CDR1 is LGHNA, CDR2 YSLEER, per germline. The CDR3 runs 17 residues. V lost 1 base to trimming and J lost 5 bases; unmatched junction nucleotides: 7. Material for sequencing was naive T cells sorted from blood. The V gene is TRBV4-3, the J gene TRBJ2-1; 11 bases agree with TRBD2. The receptor's source is a man aged 18 to 35 in good health. CDR3 amino acids: CASSQARTSGPDNEQFF. The CDR3 DNA follows: TGCGCCAGCAGCCAAGCCCGGACTAGCGGGCCAGACAATGAGCAGTTCTTC.